This T cell receptor beta chain was profiled in a study of blood T cell repertoires in COVID-19. CDR1 and CDR2 (germline): LGHNA, YSLEER. The V gene end was trimmed by 1 base and the J gene end by 6 bases; junction bases not matched to a gene: 4. The length of the CDR3 is 14 residues. Libraries were prepared by immunoSEQ multiplex PCR; TCRdb keeps only in-frame clonotypes and omits some of them. Of just over 25,000 clones detected, 88% appear once; the ten largest clones hold 15% to 20%. The chain employs TRBV4-3 and TRBJ2-7; TRBD2 matches at 9 bases. Sequenced material: peripheral blood. This receptor was identified in a man in his 70s with acute or convalescent COVID-19. CDR3 nucleotide sequence: TGCGCCAGCAGCCAAGTAGCGGGAGACCGCGAGCAGTACTTC. Translating gives CASSQVAGDREQYF.